This TCR beta chain was recovered during a study of blood T cell repertoires in COVID-19. As for the study in general: Collection of acute and convalescent COVID-19 samples took place in the United States, Italy and Spain.

V was pared by 4 bases and J by 2 bases, with 12 bases between. The CDR3 totals 14 residues. Germline loops: CDR1 SGHKS, CDR2 YYEKEE (reference sequence). Method: immunoSEQ multiplex PCR; TCRdb's copy keeps in-frame clones and lacks some. Here the sample spans about 430,000 clones, around nine tenths being singletons. Clinical history reported by participants formed the basis on which cohorts were assigned. This receptor was identified in a woman aged 18-29 years who had been exposed to COVID-19. The material sequenced was PBMCs or T cells enriched from blood (not recorded which). This rearrangement joins TRBV5-5 to TRBJ1-2; perhaps TRBD1 as D (6 bases). CDR3 residues: CASSTGHRNYGYTF. The CDR3 DNA reads as TGTGCCAGCAGCACGGGACACCGAAACTATGGCTACACCTTC.